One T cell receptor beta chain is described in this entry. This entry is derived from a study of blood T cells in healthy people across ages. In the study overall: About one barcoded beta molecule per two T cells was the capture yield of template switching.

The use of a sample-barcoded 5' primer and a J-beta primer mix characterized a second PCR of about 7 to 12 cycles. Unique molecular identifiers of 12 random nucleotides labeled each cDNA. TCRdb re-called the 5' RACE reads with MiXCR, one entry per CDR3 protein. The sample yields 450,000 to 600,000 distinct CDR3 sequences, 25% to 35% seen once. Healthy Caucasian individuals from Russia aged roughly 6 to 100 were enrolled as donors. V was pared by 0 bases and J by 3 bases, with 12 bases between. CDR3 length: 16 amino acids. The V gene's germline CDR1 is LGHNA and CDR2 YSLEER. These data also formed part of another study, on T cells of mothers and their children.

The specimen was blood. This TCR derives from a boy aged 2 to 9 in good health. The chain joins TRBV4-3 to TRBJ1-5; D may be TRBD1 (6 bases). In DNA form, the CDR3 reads TGCGCCAGCAGCCAAGATCATCGACAGGCCAATCAGCCCCAGCATTTT. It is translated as CASSQDHRQANQPQHF.